This entry lists 32 T cell receptor beta chains sequenced from one sample in a study of cytomegalovirus exposure and HLA in healthy donors. Use of 60 Vbeta and 13 Jbeta primers characterized the PCR. Profiling relied on immunoSEQ multiplex PCR, and the TCRdb table lists in-frame clones only, not all of them. Here the sample spans under 130,000 clones, over 60% being singletons. Sequencing was done on a sample of PBMCs. These receptors all come from a man aged 35-49 years in good health and CMV-seropositive.

This chain joins TRBV25-1 and TRBJ1-1; D remains ambiguous. V was cut by 5 bases and J by 7 bases, with 14 bases left in between. CDR1 is MGHDK, CDR2 SYGVNS, per germline. There are 13 residues in the CDR3. CDR3 in DNA: TGTGCCAGCAGTAATACGGGGAAGAATGAAGCTTTCTTT. It encodes CASSNTGKNEAFF.

This chain joins TRBV28 and TRBJ2-7; weak D call: TRBD1 (6 bases). This CDR3 has 12 amino acids. In germline, CDR1 is MDHEN, CDR2 SYDVKM. The V end was cut by 10 bases, the J end by 7 bases, with 17 bases between. CDR3 nucleotides: TGTGCCACCCATACAGGGACGGAGGAGCAGTACTTC. Residues: CATHTGTEEQYF.

This chain links TRBV6-6 with TRBJ2-7; 7 bases agree with TRBD2. The germline V gene has CDR1 MNHNY and CDR2 SVGAGI (reference sequence). The V segment lost 5 bases and the J segment 5 bases; nucleotides outside the gene matches: 9. This CDR3 region has 14 residues. In DNA, the CDR3 is TGTGCCAGCAGTACGGGAGGAGACGCCCACGAGCAGTACTTC. Protein: CASSTGGDAHEQYF.

V gene TRBV27 combines with J gene TRBJ1-6; D is uncertain. V lost 5 bases and J lost 0, with 8 bases in between. This CDR3 is 15 amino acids long. Looked up from germline, CDR1 is MNHEY and CDR2 is SMNVEV (reference sequence). The CDR3, as DNA: TGTGCCAGCAGTCTCTCCGGCTCCTATAATTCACCCCTCCACTTT. Residues: CASSLSGSYNSPLHF.

The rearrangement uses TRBV5-1 and TRBJ2-7, with D unresolved. The CDR3 length is 15 residues. The ends were cut back, 6 bases at V and 9 bases at J, with 25 bases in the middle. The V gene's germline CDR1 is SGHRS and CDR2 YFSETQ. The CDR3 bases are TGCGCCAGCACCGAGACTGGAGTCACCTACGAGCGGCAGTACTTC. Protein product: CASTETGVTYERQYF. The variable domain in full, completed from reference TRBV5-1 and TRBJ2-7, reads KAGVTQTPRYLIKTRGQQVTLSCSPISGHRSVSWYQQTPGQGLQFLFEYFSETQRNKGNFPGRFSGRQFSNSRSEMNVSTLELGDSALYLCASTETGVTYERQYFGPGTRLTVT.

This clone was counted once. This chain links TRBV5-1 with TRBJ2-3, with a tentative D call TRBD2 (6 bases). CDR1 is SGHRS and CDR2 is YFSETQ in the germline V gene. The CDR3 loop spans 14 amino acids. Trimming stripped 2 bases from V and 4 bases from J, with 11 bases between. CDR3 amino acids: CASSFSGSPDTQYF. The CDR3 DNA follows: TGCGCCAGCAGCTTCAGCGGGTCCCCAGATACGCAGTATTTT.

The chain is built from TRBV9 and TRBJ2-1; 7 bases line up with TRBD2. J was trimmed by 7 bases and V by 3 bases; bases with no gene match: 13. Germline CDR1 reads SGDLS; CDR2 reads YYNGEE. The CDR3 totals 16 residues. The CDR3 is CASSAGGSRIGNEQFF. CDR3 sequence (DNA): TGTGCCAGCAGCGCGGGAGGTAGCAGGATTGGGAATGAGCAGTTCTTC.

A few counts support this clone. V is TRBV12-5 and J is TRBJ2-7, with 7 bases fitting TRBD2. The germline V gene has CDR1 LGHNT and CDR2 FRNRAP. V lost 2 bases, J lost 3 bases, and 4 bases stayed unmatched. CDR3 length: 14 residues. Written as DNA, the CDR3 is TGTGCTAGTGGTTTGTGGGGAGGGGACTACGAGCAGTACTTC. Its translation: CASGLWGGDYEQYF.

This clone was counted only a few times. This chain connects TRBV5-1 to TRBJ2-7, with 10 bases fitting TRBD2. Germline trimming cut 0 bases from V and 2 bases from J; bases unmatched to any gene: 5. CDR1 and CDR2 (germline): SGHRS, YFSETQ. The CDR3 loop spans 16 amino acids. CDR3 DNA sequence: TGCGCCAGCAGCTTGGAGCCTAGCGGGAGCGCCTACGAGCAGTACTTC. It is translated as CASSLEPSGSAYEQYF. Drawing the rest from reference TRBV5-1 and TRBJ2-7, the complete variable domain is KAGVTQTPRYLIKTRGQQVTLSCSPISGHRSVSWYQQTPGQGLQFLFEYFSETQRNKGNFPGRFSGRQFSNSRSEMNVSTLELGDSALYLCASSLEPSGSAYEQYFGPGTRLTVT.

The gene calls are TRBV29-1 and TRBJ2-2; D is perhaps TRBD1 (5 bases). The CDR3 length is 15 residues. Germline V CDR1 and CDR2: SQVTM, ANQGSEA. V was cut by 3 bases and J by 0 bases, with 11 bases left in between. The chain's CDR3 is CSVEGRGTNTGELFF. The CDR3 DNA reads TGCAGCGTTGAGGGTAGGGGTACGAACACCGGGGAGCTGTTTTTT.

This chain links TRBV6-6 with TRBJ2-1; D possibly corresponds to TRBD2 (5 bases). CDR1 is MNHNY, CDR2 SVGAGI, per germline (reference sequence). The CDR3 is 12 residues long. Trimming took 5 bases from V and 8 from J, leaving 10 bases between them. Written as DNA, the CDR3 is TGTGCCAGCAGTATGCAGGAGGATGAGCAGTTCTTC. Translating it yields CASSMQEDEQFF.

J is TRBJ1-3 and V is TRBV18, with D perhaps TRBD1 (6 bases). The length of the CDR3 is 15 residues. Germline loops: CDR1 KGHSH, CDR2 LQKENI. Trimming shortened V by 3 bases and J by 3 bases, and 12 bases separated the two germline ends. The CDR3 sequence is CASSPQDSLGNTIYF. As DNA, the CDR3 is TGTGCCAGCTCACCCCAGGACAGCCTTGGAAACACCATATATTTT.

This chain connects TRBV10-3 to TRBJ2-2; D is perhaps TRBD1 (6 bases). V dropped 6 bases and J dropped 7 bases, with 15 bases sitting between them. The CDR3 extends over 14 amino acids. Germline V gives CDR1 ENHRY, CDR2 SYGVKD. CDR3 residues: CAISFQGQNGELFF. The CDR3 bases are TGTGCCATCAGCTTTCAGGGGCAGAACGGGGAGCTGTTTTTT.

This chain links TRBV6-1 with TRBJ1-2, with 10 bases identical to TRBD1. Germline CDR1 and CDR2: MNHNS and SASEGT. Trimming at V came to 6 bases and at J to 1 base, leaving 2 bases not matched to a gene. The CDR3 length is 14 residues. The CDR3 sequence: CASRGQGINYGYTF. The CDR3 DNA is TGTGCCAGCAGGGGACAGGGGATTAACTATGGCTACACCTTC.

A word on this clone: One junction end does not reproduce the germline sequence, and a read error may be involved. The rearrangement uses TRBV28 and TRBJ2-4; perhaps TRBD1 as D (6 bases). Germline V gene sequence: CDR1 MDHEN, CDR2 SYDVKM. The CDR3 runs 12 residues. CDR3 in DNA: TGTGCCAGCACAAAACAGGGAAACAGTCAGTACTTC. Amino acids: CASTKQGNSQYF. Full variable domain (rest looked up from reference TRBV28 and TRBJ2-4): DVKVTQSSRYLVKRTGEKVFLECVQDMDHENMFWYRQDPGLGLRLIYFSYDVKMKEKGDIPEGYSVSREKKERFSLILESASTNQTSMYLCASTKQGNSQYFGAGTRLSVL.

This chain joins TRBV5-5 and TRBJ1-2, with D possibly matching TRBD1 (6 bases). CDR3 length: 15 amino acids. With 7 bases removed from V and 0 bases from J, the gap between germline ends came to 16 bases. Germline V gene data show CDR1 as SGHKS and CDR2 as YYEKEE (reference sequence). The CDR3 nucleotides read TGTGCCAGCCAGGGGCAGGGAGCCTCTAACTATGGCTACACCTTC. Translating gives CASQGQGASNYGYTF.

The rearrangement joins TRBV6-5 to TRBJ2-7; 9 nucleotides match TRBD2. Germline CDR1 and CDR2: MNHEY and SVGAGI. The CDR3 extends over 14 amino acids. The junction had 13 bases not matched to a gene; V was cut back by 10 bases and J by 6 bases. The CDR3 sequence: CATAAGGSVGEQYF. CDR3 nucleotides: TGTGCCACCGCGGCGGGGGGGTCAGTGGGCGAGCAGTACTTC.

This clone came up once. The genes are TRBV5-1 and TRBJ2-5; maybe TRBD1 (6 bases). The CDR3 covers 14 residues. Germline CDR1 and CDR2: SGHRS and YFSETQ. The germline V and J ends were trimmed by 3 bases and 2 bases, with 11 bases remaining between them. The CDR3 region is CASSYRTVQETQYF. CDR3 coding DNA: TGCGCCAGCAGCTACCGGACAGTACAAGAGACCCAGTACTTC.

This chain's CDR3 is CASSATSGQETQYF. The CDR3 DNA sequence: TGTGCCAGCAGCGCAACTAGCGGACAAGAGACCCAGTACTTC. The rearrangement uses TRBV7-9 and TRBJ2-5, with TRBD2 matching 8 bases. Per the germline V gene, CDR1 is SEHNR and CDR2 is FQNEAQ (reference sequence). V lost 5 bases and J lost 2; bases outside the gene matches: 4. CDR3 length equals 14 residues. The full variable domain, with the rest looked up from reference TRBV7-9 and TRBJ2-5, is DTGVSQNPRHKITKRGQNVTFRCDPISEHNRLYWYRQTLGQGPEFLTYFQNEAQLEKSRLLSDRFSAERPKGSFSTLEIQRTEQGDSAMYLCASSATSGQETQYFGPGTRLLVL.

The chain uses TRBV7-9 and TRBJ2-7; TRBD2 matches 10 bases. The ends lost 1 base at V and 6 bases at J; junction bases unmatched: 12. This CDR3 is 17 amino acids long. Germline CDR1 is SEHNR and CDR2 is FQNEAQ (reference sequence). CDR3 region: CASSLDMGAVAGGEQYF. CDR3 sequence (DNA): TGTGCCAGCAGCTTAGACATGGGGGCTGTAGCGGGAGGCGAGCAGTACTTC.

The chain links TRBV7-9 to TRBJ2-1; D remains ambiguous. The CDR3 spans 16 residues. The germline gives CDR1 SEHNR, CDR2 FQNEAQ (reference sequence). V dropped 4 bases and J dropped 0 bases, with 13 bases sitting between them. The chain's CDR3 is CASSSGLLSSYNEQFF. CDR3 DNA sequence: TGTGCCAGCAGCTCCGGTCTGTTAAGCTCCTACAATGAGCAGTTCTTC.

The chain recombines TRBV11-2 with TRBJ1-6; D call uncertain. This CDR3 region has 15 residues. The ends were cut back, 1 base at V and 6 bases at J, with 10 bases in the middle. The germline V gene encodes CDR1 SGHAT and CDR2 FQNNGV. In nucleotides, the CDR3 is TGTGCCAGCAGCTTAGGCAGACATTCTAATTCACCCCTCCACTTT. Encoded protein: CASSLGRHSNSPLHF.

The chain combines TRBV29-1 with TRBJ2-7; no firm D call. Between the trimmed V and J ends, which lost 7 bases and 2 bases, there was a span of 15 bases. This CDR3 has 13 amino acids. CDR1 and CDR2 (germline): SQVTM, ANQGSEA. The CDR3 nucleotides read TGCAGCGCTTCCACCGGAGCGACCTACGAGCAGTACTTC. Translating it yields CSASTGATYEQYF.

The V call is TRBV29-1, the J call TRBJ1-2; 9 positions match TRBD1. V trimming: 6 bases; J trimming: 6 bases; junction bases outside the gene matches: 5. The germline gives CDR1 SQVTM, CDR2 ANQGSEA. This CDR3 contains 12 residues. DNA for the CDR3: TGCAGCGTGGAACAGGGGGCGGATGGCTACACCTTC. Amino acids: CSVEQGADGYTF.

The sample holds one count of this clone. The chain links TRBV7-2 to TRBJ1-1, with 7 bases identical to TRBD1. There are 14 residues in the CDR3. V gave up 5 bases and J gave up 4 bases; unmatched junction bases: 7. Germline values: CDR1 SGHTA, CDR2 FQGNSA. The CDR3 region is CASSPPGGGTEAFF. CDR3 bases: TGTGCCAGCAGCCCCCCAGGGGGAGGCACTGAAGCTTTCTTT.

This chain connects TRBV7-2 to TRBJ2-1; tentative D call: TRBD2 (5 bases). Per the germline V gene, CDR1 is SGHTA and CDR2 is FQGNSA. The CDR3 runs 19 residues. The ends were cut back, 3 bases at V and 2 bases at J, with 23 bases in the middle. CDR3 residues: CASSFHRSDRTRPYNEQFF. In DNA form, the CDR3 reads TGTGCCAGCAGCTTTCATAGGTCAGACCGGACTCGGCCCTACAATGAGCAGTTCTTC.

The genes are TRBV5-5 and TRBJ2-2, with 8 bases identical to TRBD2. The trim removed 5 bases at V and 3 bases at J, leaving 12 bases unmatched. The germline CDR1 and CDR2 sequences are SGHKS and YYEKEE (reference sequence). The CDR3 has 17 amino acids. As DNA, the CDR3 is TGTGCCAGCAGACCCCGGGCGGGACTAGGGGACACCGGGGAGCTGTTTTTT. Its translation is CASRPRAGLGDTGELFF. The full variable domain, its missing parts supplied by reference TRBV5-5 and TRBJ2-2, is DAGVTQSPTHLIKTRGQQVTLRCSPISGHKSVSWYQQVLGQGPQFIFQYYEKEERGRGNFPDRFSARQFPNYSSELNVNALLLGDSALYLCASRPRAGLGDTGELFFGEGSRLTVL.

This clone is termed medium-sized. The V call is TRBV6-6, the J call TRBJ1-5, with TRBD1 matching over 9 bases. Germline assignment: CDR1 MNHNY and CDR2 SVGAGI (reference sequence). The CDR3 runs to 14 residues. Trimming took 6 bases from V and 6 from J; bases not matched to a gene: 6. In DNA, the CDR3 is TGTGCCAGCAGGGACGGGGACAGGGTTCAGCCCCAGCATTTT. Protein: CASRDGDRVQPQHF.

This clone has more than one count but fewer than ten. The CDR3 sequence: CASSLTGGPRELFF. The CDR3 DNA reads TGCGCCAGCAGCTTGACAGGTGGTCCCAGGGAGCTGTTTTTT. The chain links TRBV5-1 to TRBJ2-2, with TRBD1 as a possible D gene (5 bases). The CDR3 spans 14 residues. Trimming took 1 base from V and 9 from J, leaving 13 bases between them. In germline, CDR1 is SGHRS, CDR2 YFSETQ.

This clone was recorded once. The junction departs from the called germline gene at one end, perhaps through a read error. This chain connects TRBV5-1 to TRBJ2-6; TRBD2 agrees at 11 bases. Germline values: CDR1 SGHRS, CDR2 YFSETQ. The CDR3 is made up of 18 amino acids. CDR3 sequence: CASSFELAGVSGANGLTF. The CDR3 nucleotides read TGCGCCAGCAGCTTTGAACTAGCGGGAGTCTCTGGGGCCAACGGCCTGACTTTC.

The chain has TRBV5-4 and TRBJ2-3, with 8 bases that match TRBD1. The germline V gene has CDR1 SGHNT and CDR2 YYREEE (reference sequence). V gave up 3 bases and J gave up 3 bases; unmatched junction bases: 9. The CDR3 extends over 16 amino acids. In nucleotides, the CDR3 is TGTGCCAGCAGCTCAAGCCGGGACAGGAGAACAGATACGCAGTATTTT. Its translation: CASSSSRDRRTDTQYF.

The chain is built from TRBV30 and TRBJ1-4; tentative D call: TRBD1 (6 bases). The germline gives CDR1 GTSNPN, CDR2 SVGIG (reference sequence). V was shortened by 4 bases and J by 7 bases, with 16 bases between the two germline ends. The CDR3 is 14 amino acids. Here the CDR3 DNA reads TGTGCCTGGACCAGGGACAACTCGGCTGAAAAACTGTTTTTT. Its translation is CAWTRDNSAEKLFF.